These 30 T cell receptor beta chains came from one sample sequenced in a study of cytomegalovirus exposure and HLA in healthy donors. PCR amplification relied on 60 Vbeta primers (plus 13 Jbeta primers). The assay was immunoSEQ multiplex PCR, and TCRdb's table has in-frame clones only and misses some. Of about 130,000 clones in the sample, around 83% are singletons; the top ten hold over 0.95%. Sequencing was performed on PBMCs. The receptors were gathered from a girl aged 2-15 years in good health and CMV-seronegative.

The rearrangement uses TRBV30 and TRBJ2-7; D is uncertain. CDR3 length: 14 amino acids. V lost 8 bases to trimming and J lost 3 bases, with 20 bases between them. Germline CDR1 GTSNPN, CDR2 SVGIG (reference sequence). The CDR3 region is CARPGRKSNYEQYF. CDR3 bases: TGTGCCAGACCCGGCAGGAAATCTAACTACGAGCAGTACTTC.

The rearrangement links TRBV5-1 to TRBJ2-1; no reliable D call. Trimming left V 5 bases short and J 0 bases short, with 12 bases between. Per the germline V gene, CDR1 is SGHRS and CDR2 is YFSETQ. The CDR3 consists of 15 residues. The CDR3 is CASRANPSSYNEQFF. In DNA, the CDR3 is TGCGCCAGCAGAGCCAACCCAAGCTCCTACAATGAGCAGTTCTTC.

The chain recombines TRBV11-3 with TRBJ1-1; D remains ambiguous. The germline V gene encodes CDR1 SGHNT and CDR2 YENEEA. CDR3 length equals 13 residues. V was trimmed by 0 bases and J by 8 bases, leaving 10 bases between them. The CDR3 sequence is CASSLDPGAEAFF. CDR3 nucleotide sequence: TGTGCCAGCAGCTTAGATCCGGGAGCGGAAGCTTTCTTT.

The chain has TRBV30 and TRBJ1-6; possibly TRBD1 for D (6 bases). The CDR3 runs 19 residues. Trimming pared 6 bases from V and 0 bases from J, leaving 24 bases between. CDR1 GTSNPN and CDR2 SVGIG come from the germline V gene (reference sequence). The CDR3 region is CACSVPVGTLSSYNSPLHF. CDR3 sequence (DNA): TGTGCCTGCTCCGTTCCCGTCGGGACACTTAGCTCCTATAATTCACCCCTCCACTTT.

The J gene is TRBJ1-1, the V gene TRBV7-9, with 8 bases matching TRBD1. CDR3 length equals 14 residues. Per germline, CDR1 SEHNR and CDR2 FQNEAQ (reference sequence). Unmatched junction bases numbered 2, after V lost 5 bases and J lost 0 bases. The chain's CDR3 is CASSRTGMNTEAFF. In nucleotides, the CDR3 is TGTGCCAGCAGCCGGACAGGGATGAACACTGAAGCTTTCTTT. Variable domain in full (rest from reference TRBV7-9 and TRBJ1-1): DTGVSQNPRHKITKRGQNVTFRCDPISEHNRLYWYRQTLGQGPEFLTYFQNEAQLEKSRLLSDRFSAERPKGSFSTLEIQRTEQGDSAMYLCASSRTGMNTEAFFGQGTRLTVV.

This clone occurred once. The chain uses TRBV5-4 and TRBJ2-3; TRBD2 might be the D (6 bases). Trimming removed 2 bases from V and 5 bases from J, with 12 bases in between. Germline-derived CDR1 and CDR2 are SGHNT and YYREEE (reference sequence). The CDR3 spans 14 residues. For the CDR3, the DNA is TGTGCCAGCAGCTTACGGGGGTCGGGAGATACGCAGTATTTT. It translates to CASSLRGSGDTQYF.

This rearrangement joins TRBV5-5 to TRBJ2-2; 9 bases are shared with TRBD2. The CDR3 consists of 17 residues. V shed 4 bases, J shed 1 base, and the junction held 8 bases outside the gene matches. Germline-derived CDR1 and CDR2 are SGHKS and YYEKEE (reference sequence). In DNA, the CDR3 is TGTGCCAGCAGCCCTGGCGCGACTAGCGGGAACACCGGGGAGCTGTTTTTT. It specifies CASSPGATSGNTGELFF.

The chain recombines TRBV19 with TRBJ2-7; 7 bases agree with TRBD1. With V trimmed by 4 bases and J by 2 bases, 8 bases remained unmatched. Looked up from germline, CDR1 is LNHDA and CDR2 is SQIVND (reference sequence). The CDR3 contains 15 residues. CDR3 nucleotide sequence: TGTGCCAGTAGTACTCCCCAGACAGGGACCTACGAGCAGTACTTC. This codes for CASSTPQTGTYEQYF.

J is TRBJ2-5 and V is TRBV7-6; 10 bases are a match to TRBD2. The J segment lost 5 bases and the V segment lost 5 bases, leaving 14 bases of the junction unmatched. Per germline, CDR1 SGHVS and CDR2 FNYEAQ. This CDR3 has 17 amino acids. Here the CDR3 DNA reads TGTGCCAGCAGCCCTGGTAATAGCGGGAGGATACAGGAGACCCAGTACTTC. Translation gives CASSPGNSGRIQETQYF.

Points on this clone: This specimen includes other DNA sequences encoding the same CDR3. This chain joins TRBV5-1 and TRBJ1-1; no clear D gene. Germline V lookup: CDR1 SGHRS, CDR2 YFSETQ. Trimming took 0 bases from V and 1 from J, leaving 4 bases between them. This CDR3 region has 13 residues. The CDR3 protein is CASSLAGNTEAFF. Written as DNA, the CDR3 is TGCGCCAGCAGCTTGGCCGGGAACACTGAAGCTTTCTTT. Filled out from reference TRBV5-1 and TRBJ1-1, the complete variable domain reads KAGVTQTPRYLIKTRGQQVTLSCSPISGHRSVSWYQQTPGQGLQFLFEYFSETQRNKGNFPGRFSGRQFSNSRSEMNVSTLELGDSALYLCASSLAGNTEAFFGQGTRLTVV.

V usage is TRBV6-5 and J usage is TRBJ1-6; possibly TRBD1 for D (6 bases). The CDR3 totals 15 residues. V was shortened by 5 bases and J by 7 bases, with 15 bases between the two germline ends. In germline, CDR1 is MNHEY, CDR2 SVGAGI. The chain's CDR3 is CASSRKTGYNSPLHF. The CDR3 DNA reads as TGTGCCAGCAGTCGAAAAACAGGGTACAATTCACCCCTCCACTTT.

In this sample, this clone turned up a few times. The chain employs TRBV19 and TRBJ1-1; no firm D call. Trimming removed 3 bases from V and 4 bases from J, with 15 bases in between. This CDR3 is built from 15 residues. Germline CDR1 LNHDA, CDR2 SQIVND (reference sequence). The CDR3 coding sequence is TGTGCCAGTAGTATTAATTTGCACAATCCCACTGAAGCTTTCTTT. Translating gives CASSINLHNPTEAFF.

The chain is built from TRBV7-2 and TRBJ2-1; D is perhaps TRBD2 (7 bases). CDR1 and CDR2 (germline): SGHTA, FQGNSA. The CDR3 is made up of 15 amino acids. V lost 0 bases, J lost 10 bases, and 16 bases lay in between. Written as DNA, the CDR3 is TGTGCCAGCAGCTTAGCCGCTGGGGGGGCTAGGGAGCAGTTCTTC. Its translation is CASSLAAGGAREQFF.

The V gene is TRBV7-2, the J gene TRBJ2-1; D might be TRBD1 (6 bases). Germline V gives CDR1 SGHTA, CDR2 FQGNSA. The CDR3 has 15 amino acids. Trimming shortened V by 5 bases and J by 4 bases, and 15 bases separated the two germline ends. CDR3 sequence: CASSNRDKSYNEQFF. DNA of the CDR3: TGTGCCAGCAGCAACCGGGACAAGTCATACAATGAGCAGTTCTTC.

The chain combines TRBV7-3 with TRBJ2-2; 8 nucleotides align to TRBD1. This CDR3 has 15 residues. Trimming removed 4 bases from V and 1 base from J; junction bases left unmatched: 2. Per the germline V gene, CDR1 is SGHTA and CDR2 is FQGTGA. CDR3 DNA sequence: TGTGCCAGCAGCTCCGGGACAGGGAACACCGGGGAGCTGTTTTTT. This gives the protein CASSSGTGNTGELFF.

This clone was observed a single time. This sequence joins TRBV2 and TRBJ2-5, with TRBD1 matching 9 bases. The CDR3 spans 15 residues. Germline CDR1 is SNHLY and CDR2 is FYNNEI. Trimming cost V 4 bases and J 4 bases; bases outside gene matches: 7. The CDR3 loop reads CASSGDRAGVETQYF. CDR3 in DNA: TGTGCCAGCAGTGGGGACAGGGCGGGTGTAGAGACCCAGTACTTC.

The chain has TRBV29-1 and TRBJ2-7; D possibly corresponds to TRBD1 (6 bases). The V end was cut by 5 bases, the J end by 7 bases, with 24 bases between. Germline V gene lookup returns CDR1 SQVTM and CDR2 ANQGSEA. This CDR3 is built from 15 residues. The CDR3 here is CSVTTYLTGSSEQYF. DNA of the CDR3: TGCAGCGTTACGACATACCTAACAGGGTCGTCTGAGCAGTACTTC.

This chain uses TRBV5-4 with TRBJ1-2, with D possibly matching TRBD1 (5 bases). Trimming pared 3 bases from V and 8 bases from J, leaving 11 bases between. Germline V gene sequence: CDR1 SGHNT, CDR2 YYREEE (reference sequence). CDR3 length: 12 residues. This chain's CDR3 is CASSSRAGGYTF. Written as DNA, the CDR3 is TGTGCCAGCAGCTCCAGGGCCGGGGGCTACACCTTC.

The J gene is TRBJ1-1, the V gene TRBV18, with D unresolved. The V end was cut by 1 base, the J end by 2 bases, with 8 bases between. The CDR3 sequence is 14 residues long. Germline CDR1 KGHSH, CDR2 LQKENI. The CDR3 DNA sequence: TGTGCCAGCTCACCACTCGACACAAACACTGAAGCTTTCTTT. The encoded protein is CASSPLDTNTEAFF. Filled out from reference TRBV18 and TRBJ1-1, the complete variable domain reads NAGVMQNPRHLVRRRGQEARLRCSPMKGHSHVYWYRQLPEEGLKFMVYLQKENIIDESGMPKERFSAEFPKEGPSILRIQQVVRGDSAAYFCASSPLDTNTEAFFGQGTRLTVV.

The chain recombines TRBV4-2 with TRBJ2-2, with D possibly matching TRBD1 (8 bases). The ends were cut back, 0 bases at V and 5 bases at J, with 16 bases in the middle. The CDR3 has 17 amino acids. CDR1 and CDR2 from the germline V gene are LGHNA and YNFKEQ. The CDR3, as DNA: TGTGCCAGCAGCCAAGAGGGGGGGACAGGTCGAACCGGGGAGCTGTTTTTT. This encodes CASSQEGGTGRTGELFF.

The CDR3, as DNA: TGTGCCAGCAGTGAATTGGCTAGCGGGGGCACAGATACGCAGTATTTT. It encodes CASSELASGGTDTQYF. The V gene is TRBV6-1, the J gene TRBJ2-3, with 9 positions matching TRBD2. The germline V gene has CDR1 MNHNS and CDR2 SASEGT. CDR3 length equals 16 residues. Trimming at V came to 2 bases and at J to 1 base, leaving 4 bases not matched to a gene.

The chain uses TRBV7-9 and TRBJ2-5, with D perhaps matching TRBD2 (6 bases). Trimming took off 2 bases at V and 5 bases at J, with 12 bases between the two ends. CDR1 and CDR2 from the germline V gene are SEHNR and FQNEAQ (reference sequence). CDR3 length equals 14 residues. CDR3 nucleotide sequence: TGTGCCAGCAGCTTATGGGCAGGGAGGGAGACCCAGTACTTC. Its translation is CASSLWAGRETQYF.

The V call is TRBV29-1, the J call TRBJ2-3; D unresolved. CDR1 is SQVTM and CDR2 is ANQGSEA in the germline V gene. The length of the CDR3 is 12 residues. V was trimmed by 2 bases and J by 2 bases, leaving 5 bases between them. This CDR3 is CSVELFTDTQYF. DNA of the CDR3: TGCAGCGTTGAACTCTTCACAGATACGCAGTATTTT.

The rearrangement links TRBV29-1 to TRBJ1-2, with no clear D. V dropped 2 bases and J dropped 4 bases, with 14 bases sitting between them. The CDR3 spans 14 residues. Germline V CDR1 and CDR2: SQVTM, ANQGSEA. CDR3 amino acids: CSVESPGLSYGYTF. Written as DNA, the CDR3 is TGCAGCGTTGAATCGCCAGGTTTAAGCTATGGCTACACCTTC.

The V and J genes are TRBV7-9 and TRBJ2-5, with D maybe TRBD1 (6 bases). The CDR3 sequence is 14 residues long. Trimming took off 0 bases at V and 5 bases at J, with 10 bases between the two ends. Per germline, CDR1 SEHNR and CDR2 FQNEAQ (reference sequence). CDR3 coding DNA: TGTGCCAGCAGCTTAGCCGCAGGGGTGGAGACCCAGTACTTC. Encoded protein: CASSLAAGVETQYF.

This clone occurred once. This chain joins TRBV7-9 and TRBJ2-3; 9 bases match TRBD2. V trimming: 3 bases; J trimming: 0 bases; junction bases outside the gene matches: 7. The CDR3 sequence is 17 residues long. In germline, CDR1 is SEHNR, CDR2 FQNEAQ (reference sequence). The CDR3 loop reads CASSFGAGGPSTDTQYF. CDR3 DNA sequence: TGTGCCAGCAGCTTTGGAGCGGGAGGACCTAGCACAGATACGCAGTATTTT.

The genes are TRBV6-5 and TRBJ2-7; 9 bases align to TRBD1. Germline V gives CDR1 MNHEY, CDR2 SVGAGI. V shed 2 bases, J shed 3 bases, and the junction held 5 bases outside the gene matches. The CDR3 is made up of 15 amino acids. DNA of the CDR3: TGTGCCAGCAGTTACACACCGGGACAGGGCTACGAGCAGTACTTC. It encodes CASSYTPGQGYEQYF.

The chain combines TRBV5-4 with TRBJ1-1; TRBD1 matches 12 bases. This CDR3 spans 14 amino acids. After removal of 5 bases from V and 5 bases from J, the junction contained 4 bases not matched to a gene. CDR1 SGHNT and CDR2 YYREEE come from the germline V gene (reference sequence). Written as DNA, the CDR3 is TGTGCCAGCAGTTGGGACAGGGGGCGTACTGAAGCTTTCTTT. The encoded protein is CASSWDRGRTEAFF. Using reference TRBV5-4 and TRBJ1-1 for the parts outside the CDR3, the full variable domain is ETGVTQSPTHLIKTRGQQVTLRCSSQSGHNTVSWYQQALGQGPQFIFQYYREEENGRGNFPPRFSGLQFPNYSSELNVNALELDDSALYLCASSWDRGRTEAFFGQGTRLTVV.

CDR3 protein: CASTPSPGETQYF. Here the CDR3 DNA reads TGTGCCAGCACGCCCAGTCCCGGGGAGACCCAGTACTTC. This chain connects TRBV9 to TRBJ2-5; D unresolved. V lost 6 bases and J lost 5, with 14 bases in between. The germline V gene has CDR1 SGDLS and CDR2 YYNGEE. The CDR3 loop spans 13 amino acids. Drawing the rest from reference TRBV9 and TRBJ2-5, the complete variable domain is DSGVTQTPKHLITATGQRVTLRCSPRSGDLSVYWYQQSLDQGLQFLIQYYNGEERAKGNILERFSAQQFPDLHSELNLSSLELGDSALYFCASTPSPGETQYFGPGTRLLVL.

The genes are TRBV30 and TRBJ2-1; 7 bases fit TRBD1. Per the germline V gene, CDR1 is GTSNPN and CDR2 is SVGIG (reference sequence). Trimming took 2 bases from V and 2 from J; bases not matched to a gene: 0. The CDR3 has 13 amino acids. The CDR3: CAWSTGAYNEQFF. CDR3 in DNA: TGTGCCTGGAGTACAGGGGCCTACAATGAGCAGTTCTTC.